The clone carrying this T cell receptor beta chain appeared a few times. The data were produced by immunoSEQ multiplex PCR, yet TCRdb's version contains in-frame clones alone and is incomplete. This table holds hundreds of thousands of clones, roughly 88% found once. This record belongs to a study of shared T cell receptors in the human thymus. Germline-derived CDR1 and CDR2 are MDHEN and SYDVKM. J gave up 0 bases and V 2 bases, and 7 bases lay outside the gene matches. This CDR3 has 18 amino acids. This sample also appeared in a second study, on human thymus T cells. This second report adds: Gene usage (both V and J) appeared biased in thymic and blood repertoires.

This TCR derives from a girl in the first two years of life with a congenital heart defect. The rearrangement uses TRBV28 and TRBJ2-4; 10 bases agree with TRBD2. The specimen sequenced was thymocytes. The CDR3 spells CASSLLAGARLAKNIQYF. For the CDR3, the DNA is TGTGCCAGCAGTTTACTAGCGGGGGCGCGCTTAGCCAAAAACATTCAGTACTTC.